A selection of T cell receptor beta chains follows, all from one sample in a study of siplizumab effects on memory and regulatory T cells. Profiled with immunoSEQ multiplex PCR; TCRdb holds only in-frame clones, not every one. The profile shows 60,000 to 70,000 clones, 88% of them singletons. The specimen was Tregs sorted from blood. The receptor source for this set is a human donor in good health. Both conserved end residues are part of each CDR3. A D gene is named only where the DNA matches it firmly. Size is stated for part of the rows, as once, few or many counts, or as a class when the clone is expanded.

j_call d_call cdr3_length v_call clone_size cdr3_aa cdr3_nt
TRBJ2-6 NA 17 TRBV25-1 NA CASSALGGLTGANVLTF TGTGCCAGCAGTGCCCTCGGGGGGCTCACTGGGGCCAACGTCCTGACTTTC
TRBJ2-6 NA 18 TRBV9 NA CASSVGLGSHSGANVLTF TGTGCCAGCAGCGTTGGGTTGGGCTCCCACTCTGGGGCCAACGTCCTGACTTTC
TRBJ1-5 NA 15 TRBV6-1 NA CASSVVGTRYKPQHF TGTGCCAGCAGTGTGGTGGGGACTCGATACAAGCCCCAGCATTTT
TRBJ2-3 TRBD2 16 TRBV7-2 NA CASSLIASGGTDTQYF TGTGCCAGCAGCTTGATCGCTAGCGGGGGCACAGATACGCAGTATTTT
TRBJ2-1 NA 12 TRBV11-2 NA CASSSSRNEQFF TGTGCCAGCAGCTCCTCTCGGAATGAGCAGTTCTTC
TRBJ1-2 NA 14 TRBV7-9 NA CASSSSGSNYGYTF TGTGCCAGCAGCTCGTCGGGTTCTAACTATGGCTACACCTTC
TRBJ1-2 NA 14 TRBV10-3 once CAISESVGSYGYTF TGTGCCATCAGTGAGTCGGTAGGCAGCTATGGCTACACCTTC
TRBJ1-1 NA 14 TRBV30 few CAWSRRVRDTEAFF TGTGCCTGGAGTAGGAGGGTGAGGGACACTGAAGCTTTCTTT
TRBJ1-4 NA 17 TRBV25-1 NA CASSAGGIGWVNEKLFF TGTGCCAGCAGTGCTGGGGGTATAGGGTGGGTTAATGAAAAACTGTTTTTT
TRBJ2-7 TRBD1 13 TRBV7-9 NA CASSRDRAYEQYF TGTGCCAGCAGCCGGGACAGGGCCTACGAGCAGTACTTC
TRBJ2-1 NA 15 TRBV4-2 NA CASSQVQSSYNEQFF TGTGCCAGCAGCCAAGTTCAGAGCTCCTACAATGAGCAGTTCTTC
TRBJ1-2 NA 14 TRBV11-3 NA CASSLAVLAHGYTF TGTGCCAGCAGCTTAGCCGTCCTTGCCCATGGCTACACCTTC
TRBJ1-2 NA 15 TRBV7-2 NA CASSLVGGSDYGYTF TGTGCCAGCAGCTTAGTTGGGGGGAGCGACTATGGCTACACCTTC
TRBJ2-2 NA 14 TRBV11-3 NA CASSLDMYTGELFF TGTGCCAGCAGCTTAGATATGTACACCGGGGAGCTGTTTTTT
TRBJ2-5 NA 15 TRBV9 NA CASSSGPLLEETQYF TGTGCCAGCAGCTCCGGGCCCCTCTTGGAAGAGACCCAGTACTTC
TRBJ2-7 NA 15 TRBV18 NA CASSPSPGQIYEQYF TGTGCCAGCTCACCCTCCCCAGGACAGATTTACGAGCAGTACTTC
TRBJ2-2 NA 12 TRBV6-5 NA CATAAGTGELFF TGTGCCACCGCAGCGGGCACCGGGGAGCTGTTTTTT
TRBJ2-5 NA 11 TRBV6-1 NA CASTLIETQYF TGTGCCAGCACGCTGATAGAGACCCAGTACTTC
TRBJ1-4 NA 14 TRBV6-5 NA CASSYGPFNEKLFF TGTGCCAGCAGTTATGGACCTTTTAATGAAAAACTGTTTTTT
TRBJ2-7 NA 14 TRBV4-2 NA CASSRSEGSYEQYF TGTGCCAGCAGCCGTTCCGAAGGCTCCTACGAGCAGTACTTC
TRBJ2-3 NA 13 TRBV6-1 NA CASMGSGTDTQYF TGTGCCAGCATGGGGTCCGGCACAGATACGCAGTATTTT
TRBJ2-3 TRBD2 17 TRBV5-1 once CASSPGLAGGYSDTQYF TGCGCCAGCAGCCCCGGACTAGCGGGAGGGTACTCAGATACGCAGTATTTT
TRBJ1-2 NA 13 TRBV5-1 NA CASSLSANYGYTF TGCGCCAGCAGCTTGTCGGCCAACTATGGCTACACCTTC
TRBJ1-5 NA 12 TRBV27 NA CASSFLGQPQHF TGTGCCAGCAGTTTTCTGGGGCAGCCCCAGCATTTT
TRBJ1-3 NA 13 TRBV2 few CASSKGERNTIYF TGTGCCAGCAGTAAGGGCGAGCGGAACACCATATATTTT
TRBJ2-3 TRBD2 13 TRBV30 NA CAWRASGRDTQYF TGTGCCTGGAGGGCTAGCGGGAGGGATACGCAGTATTTT
TRBJ2-1 TRBD2 15 TRBV7-6 NA CASSLASSGSDEQFF TGTGCCAGCAGCTTAGCGTCTAGCGGGAGCGATGAGCAGTTCTTC
TRBJ2-2 TRBD2 16 TRBV11-1 NA CASSRGLAGSTGELFF TGTGCCAGCAGCCGCGGACTAGCGGGAAGTACCGGGGAGCTGTTTTTT
TRBJ2-5 NA 14 TRBV7-9 NA CASSLAGTGETQYF TGTGCCAGCAGCTTAGCAGGGACGGGTGAGACCCAGTACTTC
TRBJ2-6 TRBD1 15 TRBV6-1 once CASRTGIAQTVVLTF TGTGCCAGCAGGACAGGGATAGCCCAAACAGTCGTCCTGACTTTC
TRBJ1-1 NA 14 TRBV6-5 NA CASSGERANTEAFF TGTGCCAGCAGTGGGGAGCGGGCGAACACTGAAGCTTTCTTT
TRBJ2-2 NA 13 TRBV5-5 NA CASSLVNTGELFF TGTGCCAGCAGCTTGGTCAACACCGGGGAGCTGTTTTTT
TRBJ2-1 TRBD2 18 TRBV5-4 NA CASSGRTSGSGPYNEQFF TGTGCCAGCAGCGGGCGGACTAGCGGGAGTGGGCCCTACAATGAGCAGTTCTTC
TRBJ2-5 TRBD2 20 TRBV11-3 once CASSLAPAGRGWGNQETQYF TGTGCCAGCAGCTTAGCCCCAGCAGGGAGGGGCTGGGGTAATCAAGAGACCCAGTACTTC
TRBJ2-3 NA 16 TRBV5-8 NA CASSFFVIRGPDTQYF TGTGCCAGCAGCTTTTTCGTCATAAGGGGTCCAGATACGCAGTATTTT
TRBJ1-1 NA 13 TRBV19 NA CASSNRERTEAFF TGTGCGTCCTCTAACAGGGAGAGGACTGAAGCTTTCTTT
TRBJ2-7 NA 12 TRBV7-9 NA CASTDRSYEQYF TGTGCCAGCACAGACCGTTCCTACGAGCAGTACTTC
TRBJ2-1 TRBD2 17 TRBV27 NA CASSLTGLAGESNEQFF TGTGCCAGCAGTTTAACCGGACTAGCGGGAGAGTCGAATGAGCAGTTCTTC
TRBJ2-3 NA 14 TRBV13 NA CASSLGHRTDTQYF TGTGCCAGCAGCCTCGGACACCGCACAGATACGCAGTATTTT
TRBJ1-1 NA 13 TRBV5-5 NA CASVGVMNTEAFF TGTGCCAGCGTGGGGGTAATGAACACTGAAGCTTTCTTT
TRBJ2-5 NA 12 TRBV18 NA CASSPSEETQYF TGTGCCAGCTCACCGTCAGAAGAGACCCAGTACTTC
TRBJ2-7 NA 11 TRBV6-1 NA CASKLGHKQYF TGTGCCAGCAAGTTGGGCCACAAGCAGTACTTC
TRBJ2-3 NA 17 TRBV28 NA CASSRSGRPSLTDTQYF TGTGCCAGCAGCCGTTCGGGCAGGCCAAGTCTCACAGATACGCAGTATTTT
TRBJ2-1 NA 16 TRBV5-1 NA CASSQIGGNPYNEQFF TGCGCCAGCAGCCAGATTGGTGGGAACCCCTACAATGAGCAGTTCTTC
TRBJ2-5 TRBD2 13 TRBV30 once CACTNRGGETQYF TGTGCCTGTACCAATCGGGGGGGAGAGACCCAGTACTTC
TRBJ2-3 NA 15 TRBV15 NA CATSRVPELGDTQYF TGTGCCACCAGCAGAGTACCGGAACTGGGAGATACGCAGTATTTT
TRBJ1-1 TRBD1 14 TRBV6-1 NA CASSFDRGSTEAFF TGTGCCAGCAGTTTCGACAGGGGATCCACTGAAGCTTTCTTT
TRBJ2-3 TRBD1 14 TRBV18 once CASSPGQGTDTQYF TGTGCCAGCTCACCTGGACAGGGAACAGATACGCAGTATTTT
TRBJ1-2 NA 13 TRBV5-1 NA CASSRSDNYGYTF TGCGCCAGCAGCCGCAGCGACAACTATGGCTACACCTTC
TRBJ2-5 NA 15 TRBV19 NA CASSPSPPLGETQYF TGTGCCAGTAGTCCCAGCCCCCCATTGGGGGAGACCCAGTACTTC
TRBJ2-5 NA 15 TRBV7-6 NA CASSLVVARIETQYF TGTGCCAGCAGCTTAGTAGTGGCACGAATAGAGACCCAGTACTTC
TRBJ1-6 TRBD1 15 TRBV9 NA CASSLTQGASSPLHF TGTGCCAGCAGCCTAACACAGGGGGCGAGTTCACCCCTCCACTTT
TRBJ1-2 NA 13 TRBV6-1 NA CASSDMSNYGYTF TGTGCCAGCAGTGATATGTCTAACTATGGCTACACCTTC
TRBJ2-7 NA 14 TRBV30 NA CAWSRLRGASEQYF TGTGCCTGGAGTCGCCTACGGGGGGCCTCCGAGCAGTACTTC
TRBJ1-2 NA 13 TRBV15 NA CATSRDYASSATF TGTGCCACCAGCAGAGATTACGCCTCCTCGGCCACCTTC
TRBJ2-3 NA 16 TRBV7-9 NA CASSLAQVYLTDTQYF TGTGCCAGCAGCTTAGCGCAGGTTTATCTCACAGATACGCAGTATTTT
TRBJ1-6 TRBD1 15 TRBV5-1 NA CASSAGQRYNSPLHF TGCGCCAGCAGCGCGGGACAGAGATATAATTCACCCCTCCACTTT
TRBJ2-1 TRBD2 19 TRBV7-2 once CASSLGAVRTSEIYNEQFF TGTGCCAGCAGCTTAGGGGCGGTAAGGACTAGCGAGATTTACAATGAGCAGTTCTTC
TRBJ1-5 NA 14 TRBV7-8 NA CASSFPGRNQPQHF TGTGCCAGCAGCTTCCCGGGGCGCAATCAGCCCCAGCATTTT
TRBJ2-5 TRBD1 14 TRBV7-9 NA CASSAHRGQETQYF TGTGCCAGCAGCGCACACAGGGGACAAGAGACCCAGTACTTC